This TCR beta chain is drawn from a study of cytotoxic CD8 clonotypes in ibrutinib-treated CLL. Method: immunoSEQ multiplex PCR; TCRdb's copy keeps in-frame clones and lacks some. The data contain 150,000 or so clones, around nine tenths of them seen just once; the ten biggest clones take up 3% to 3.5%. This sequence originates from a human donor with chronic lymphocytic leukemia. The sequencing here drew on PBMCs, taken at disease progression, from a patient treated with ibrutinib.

This CDR3 reads CASSSTQSGTEAFF. CDR3 coding DNA: TGTGCCAGCAGCTCGACCCAATCCGGCACTGAAGCTTTCTTT. The chain uses TRBV7-3 and TRBJ1-1, with no clear D. The CDR3 sequence is 14 residues long. V was pared by 4 bases and J by 4 bases, with 13 bases between. Per germline, CDR1 SGHTA and CDR2 FQGTGA.